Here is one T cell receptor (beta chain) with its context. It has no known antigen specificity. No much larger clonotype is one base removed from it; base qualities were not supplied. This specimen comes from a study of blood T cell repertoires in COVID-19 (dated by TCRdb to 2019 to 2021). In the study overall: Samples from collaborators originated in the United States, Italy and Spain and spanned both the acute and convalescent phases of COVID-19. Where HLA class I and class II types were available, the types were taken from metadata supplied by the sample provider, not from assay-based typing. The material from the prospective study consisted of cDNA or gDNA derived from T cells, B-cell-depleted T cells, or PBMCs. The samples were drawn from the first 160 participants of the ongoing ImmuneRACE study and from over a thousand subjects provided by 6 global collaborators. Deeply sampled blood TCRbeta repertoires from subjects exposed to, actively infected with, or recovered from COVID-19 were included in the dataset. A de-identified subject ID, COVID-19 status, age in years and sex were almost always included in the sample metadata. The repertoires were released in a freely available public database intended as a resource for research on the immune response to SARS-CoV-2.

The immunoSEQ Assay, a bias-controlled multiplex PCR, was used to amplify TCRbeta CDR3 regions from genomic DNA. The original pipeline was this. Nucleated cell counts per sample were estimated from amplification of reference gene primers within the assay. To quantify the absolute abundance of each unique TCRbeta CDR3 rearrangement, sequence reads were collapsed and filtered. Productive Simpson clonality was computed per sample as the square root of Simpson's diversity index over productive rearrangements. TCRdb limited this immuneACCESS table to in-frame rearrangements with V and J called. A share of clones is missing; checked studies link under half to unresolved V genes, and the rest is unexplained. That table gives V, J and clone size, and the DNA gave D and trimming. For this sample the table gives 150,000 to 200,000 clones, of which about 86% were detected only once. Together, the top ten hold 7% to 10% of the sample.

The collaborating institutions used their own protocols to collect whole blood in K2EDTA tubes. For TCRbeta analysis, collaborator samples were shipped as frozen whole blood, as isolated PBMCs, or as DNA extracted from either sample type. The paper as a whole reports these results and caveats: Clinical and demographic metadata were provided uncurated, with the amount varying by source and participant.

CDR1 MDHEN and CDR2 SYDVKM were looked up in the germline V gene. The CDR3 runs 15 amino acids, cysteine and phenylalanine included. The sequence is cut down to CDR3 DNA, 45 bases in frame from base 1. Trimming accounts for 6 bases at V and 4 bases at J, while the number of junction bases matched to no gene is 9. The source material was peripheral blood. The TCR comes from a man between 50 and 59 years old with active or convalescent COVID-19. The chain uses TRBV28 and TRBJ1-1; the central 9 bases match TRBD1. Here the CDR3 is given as CASRGQGETVTEAFF. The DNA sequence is TGTGCCAGCAGGGGACAGGGTGAAACGGTCACTGAAGCTTTCTTT.